The T cell receptor beta chain under discussion was sequenced for a study of tumor-infiltrating lymphocytes in glioblastoma multiforme. TCRB libraries came from RNA via three nested multiplex PCR rounds. Input was approximately 0.5 ug total RNA, reverse-transcribed with a C-beta primer. These TCRB libraries lack any described unique molecular identifiers. From the multiplex PCR reads, TCRdb called clonotypes with MiXCR, one entry per CDR3 protein. The sample shows about 8,400 distinct CDR3 sequences, about 76% of them seen only once. The CDR3 runs to 13 residues. CDR1 is SQVTM, CDR2 ANQGSEA, per germline. V lost 3 bases and J lost 6, with 14 bases in between. The study's findings and limits: Only one glioblastoma patient had TCR and mutation analysis. Detected clone frequencies may not reflect cell counts, being RNA-based.

The count of this clonotype is one. The antigen remains undetermined. The clonotype comes from a male donor with glioblastoma. Sample: brain tumor tissue. This chain links TRBV29-1 with TRBJ1-2; possibly TRBD1 for D (5 bases). The CDR3 protein is CSVDGHGDNGYTF. DNA of the CDR3: TGCAGCGTTGATGGACATGGAGACAATGGCTACACCTTC.